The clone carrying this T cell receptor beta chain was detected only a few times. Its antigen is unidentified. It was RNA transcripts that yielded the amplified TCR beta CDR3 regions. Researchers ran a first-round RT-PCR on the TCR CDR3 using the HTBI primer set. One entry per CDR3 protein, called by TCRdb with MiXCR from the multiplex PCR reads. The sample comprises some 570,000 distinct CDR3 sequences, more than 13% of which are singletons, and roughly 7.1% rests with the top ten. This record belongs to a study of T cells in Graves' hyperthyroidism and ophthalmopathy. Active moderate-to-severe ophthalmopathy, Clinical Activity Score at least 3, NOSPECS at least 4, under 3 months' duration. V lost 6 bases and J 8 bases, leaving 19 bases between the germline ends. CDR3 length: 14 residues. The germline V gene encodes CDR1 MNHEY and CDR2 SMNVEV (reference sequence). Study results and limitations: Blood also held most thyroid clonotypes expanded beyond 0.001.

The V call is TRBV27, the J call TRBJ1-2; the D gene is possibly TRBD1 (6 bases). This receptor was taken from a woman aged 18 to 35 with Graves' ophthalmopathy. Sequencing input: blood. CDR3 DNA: TGTGCCAGCAGCCTCATAGGGGGGCGCGGGGGCTACACCTTC. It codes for CASSLIGGRGGYTF.